The T cell receptor beta chain described here comes from a study of blood T cell repertoires in COVID-19. In the study overall: There were acute and convalescent COVID-19 samples, and they came from the United States, Italy and Spain. T cells, B-cell-depleted T cells, or PBMCs provided the cDNA or gDNA that served as material.

The junction had 5 bases not matched to a gene; V was cut back by 4 bases and J by 4 bases. The CDR3 is made up of 15 amino acids. The germline CDR1 and CDR2 sequences are SGHTA and FQGTGA. This clone was counted a single time. Recruited during active infection, patients (from Seattle) were subsequently followed longitudinally. As originally analysed: Researchers report that nucleated cell counts were estimated from reference gene primer amplification. Sequenced by immunoSEQ multiplex PCR; TCRdb stores in-frame clones only, minus some. V and J calls and clone size are copied from that table; D and trimming were computed from the DNA. The sample comprises 430,000 or so clones, 70% to 90% of which are singletons, and roughly 0.84% rests with the top ten.

Sequenced sample: peripheral blood. This TCR was sampled from a man aged 18-30 years with COVID-19, enrolled during active disease. The chain employs TRBV7-3 and TRBJ2-3; TRBD2 agrees at 10 bases. In nucleotides, the CDR3 is TGTGCCAGCAGCTACATAGCGGGAGGACCAGATACGCAGTATTTT. Encoded protein: CASSYIAGGPDTQYF.